This paragraph covers one T cell receptor beta chain sequence. The sample is drawn from a study of blood T cell repertoires in COVID-19. Study context: The United States, Italy and Spain supplied acute and convalescent COVID-19 samples. Sources were T cells, B-cell-depleted T cells, or PBMCs; the material itself was cDNA or gDNA.

CDR3 length equals 14 residues. V was clipped by 3 bases and J by 7 bases; unmatched bases: 2. Looked up from germline, CDR1 is PRHDT and CDR2 is FYEKMQ (reference sequence). Under the authors' procedure: The authors estimated nucleated cell counts from reference gene primer amplification. Method: immunoSEQ multiplex PCR; TCRdb's copy keeps in-frame clones and lacks some. For V, J and clone size, that table is used; D and trimming come from the DNA. The table has some 200,000 clones, roughly 87% seen once. This sequence was found in a woman aged 18-29 years who had recovered from COVID-19. The sample was peripheral blood. V usage is TRBV13 and J usage is TRBJ2-1; the match to TRBD2 covers 11 bases. Here the CDR3 DNA reads TGTGCCAGCAGCTTGACTAGCGGGGAAAATGAGCAGTTCTTC. This encodes CASSLTSGENEQFF.